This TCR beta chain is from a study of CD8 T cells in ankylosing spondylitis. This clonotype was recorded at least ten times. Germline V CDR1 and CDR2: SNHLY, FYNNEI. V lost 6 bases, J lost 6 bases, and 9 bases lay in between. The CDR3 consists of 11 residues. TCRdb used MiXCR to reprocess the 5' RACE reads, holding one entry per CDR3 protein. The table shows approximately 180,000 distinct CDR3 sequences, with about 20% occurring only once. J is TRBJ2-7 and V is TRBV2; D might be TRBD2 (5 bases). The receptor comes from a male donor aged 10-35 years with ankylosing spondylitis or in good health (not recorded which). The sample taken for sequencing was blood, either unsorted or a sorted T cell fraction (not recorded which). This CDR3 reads CASRGVSEQYF. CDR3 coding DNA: TGTGCCAGCAGGGGAGTTTCCGAGCAGTACTTC.